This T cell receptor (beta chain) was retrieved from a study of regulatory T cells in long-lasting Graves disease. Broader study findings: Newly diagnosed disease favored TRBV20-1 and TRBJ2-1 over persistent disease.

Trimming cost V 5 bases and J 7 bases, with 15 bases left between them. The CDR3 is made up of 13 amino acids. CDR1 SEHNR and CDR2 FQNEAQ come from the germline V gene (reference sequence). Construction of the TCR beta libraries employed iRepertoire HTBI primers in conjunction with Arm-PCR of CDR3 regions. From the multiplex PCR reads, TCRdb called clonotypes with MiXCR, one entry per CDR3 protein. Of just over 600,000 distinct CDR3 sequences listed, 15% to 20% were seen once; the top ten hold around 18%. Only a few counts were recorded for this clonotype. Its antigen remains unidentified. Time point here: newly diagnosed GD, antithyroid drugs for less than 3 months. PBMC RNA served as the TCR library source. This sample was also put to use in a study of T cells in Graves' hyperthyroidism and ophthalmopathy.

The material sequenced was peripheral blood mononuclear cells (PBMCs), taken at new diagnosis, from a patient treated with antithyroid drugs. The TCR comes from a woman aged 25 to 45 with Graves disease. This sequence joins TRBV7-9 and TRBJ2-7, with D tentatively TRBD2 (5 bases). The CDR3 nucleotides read TGTGCCAGCAGCATATCCCCGGGATGGGAGCAGTACTTC. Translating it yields CASSISPGWEQYF.